This TCR beta chain was sequenced during a study of T cells after yellow fever vaccination. Study-wide results and caveats: At around 95% for CD4 and 88% for CD8, most primary-vaccination clones showed up again after the booster. The secondary response showed a weaker magnitude and a faster peak, day 5 versus 15.

A remark on this clonotype: What it recognizes is unknown.

5'RACE template switching produced TCR cDNA carrying a universal primer site and UMIs. TCRdb re-derived calls from the 5' RACE reads in MiXCR, one entry per CDR3 protein. The sample holds approximately 330,000 distinct CDR3 sequences, about an eighth seen once. The germline V and J ends were trimmed by 1 base and 0 bases, with 7 bases remaining between them. The CDR3 sequence is 14 residues long. Germline V CDR1 and CDR2: SGDLS, YYNGEE. The sequences come from CD4+ T cells sorted from PBMCs, collected 15 days after the yellow fever booster vaccination. This sequence joins TRBV9 and TRBJ1-1; D may be TRBD1 (6 bases). The receptor was isolated from a man between 18 and 35 years old who received the YFV17D yellow fever vaccine. CDR3 residues: CASSVNRVNTEAFF. CDR3 DNA: TGTGCCAGCAGCGTAAACAGGGTGAACACTGAAGCTTTCTTT.